Listed here is a single T cell receptor beta chain. This clone was observed once. It has no known antigen specificity. Base qualities are missing; no much larger clone stands one base away. These data belong to a study of cytomegalovirus exposure and HLA in healthy donors (TCRdb year 2017). Concerning the study at large: An earlier analysis of 587 of the donors reported around 280 Gb of sequence data and 95 million to 130 million unique TCR beta sequences obtained from some 200 million T cells. The later analysis used no new phenotypic data to find candidate immune exposures, relying instead on TCR beta sequences and their occurrence across donors. A later genetic analysis took genome-wide SNP genotypes for about 65% of the roughly 670 donors and used that subset as a discovery cohort. The T cell repertoires of roughly 660 subjects were profiled by immunosequencing and related to cytomegalovirus serostatus. In an earlier analysis of about 590 of the donors, high-throughput TCR beta sequencing was used to judge whether each TCR beta V gene segment behaved as functional or pseudogenic. To predict cytomegalovirus infection status, the study combined high-throughput TCR immunosequencing, statistical association of individual TCRs with disease status, and machine learning. Every discovery cohort repertoire had been produced on one sequencing platform. An early release covering around 630 HLA-typed donors comprised about 290 gigabases of sequencing data and 85 million or so unique TCR sequences. Donor age, sex, ethnicity and CMV serostatus were compiled together with the repertoire data. Among several hundred genotyped donors of the cohort, an average of roughly 230,000 unique TCR beta nucleotide sequences was sequenced per donor, of which about 19% were non-productive. In a later analysis, previously published TCR beta repertoires from more than 500 donors were re-analyzed and high-resolution HLA genotyping was added so that TCR occurrence patterns could be studied. In addition to the first cohort of several hundred subjects, a separate validation cohort of around 110 different subjects was used. The genetic ancestry cluster associated with self-reported Caucasian donors included around four fifths of the roughly 400 genotyped donors. Both class I and class II loci were covered by HLA typing, at four-digit resolution. Several DR-DQ haplotypes were treated as single units for association and clustering because of strong linkage in the cohort. The number of typed donors differed by locus: about 629-630 for A, B, C, DRB1 and DQB1; approximately 530 for DQA1; roughly 600 for DPA1; and approximately 450 for DPB1. The aim of the study was to test whether cataloging public T cell receptors could identify signatures of past pathogen exposure.

In total, approximately 700 healthy bone marrow donors made up the cohort. Cohort members were all nominally healthy when sampled, although unrecorded immune exposures were likely present. The donor tested CMV seronegative and was one of the 352 seronegative cohort members. Each donor provided a peripheral blood sample, and peripheral blood mononuclear cells were used for TCR beta sequencing. The Qiagen DNeasy Blood Extraction Kit was used to extract genomic DNA from the blood cell samples. Beyond this particular receptor, the publication reports: Strong co-occurrence of HLA alleles, especially DR and DQ, made assigning TCR associations to individual alleles difficult. The authors suggested that the approach could potentially be generalized to other disease states and immunological phenotypes. A few of the identified cytomegalovirus-associated TCR beta chains were confirmed in vitro to be specific for cytomegalovirus antigens. In a later analysis, HLA-associated TCR beta chains were found to be more clonally expanded and to have lower generation probabilities than equally common non-associated chains. In an earlier analysis of fewer than 700 of the donors, most TCR beta V segments appeared in productive rearrangements about 87% or about 30% of the time, broadly matching IMGT annotations. CMV serostatus was the only immune exposure information available for the cohort. The earlier analysis of a few hundred of the donors excluded approximately 15 rarely observed V segments, including chromosome 9 orphons, because counts were too low. A later analysis found that TCR association rates varied across HLA loci, with DRB1 alleles showing the most associated TCRs and HLA-C alleles the fewest. Only TCR beta chains were sequenced in this cohort, and the absence of alpha or paired-chain data limited detectable features. Sequencing depth was assumed to be roughly uniform across donors in the presence/absence analyses, though that assumption may not hold. In both the original and validation cohorts, the classifier was reported to diagnose cytomegalovirus status with high specificity and sensitivity. The sequencing pipeline was judged likely to have produced a cluster of highly shared sequence variants as a technical artifact. A later analysis found that most CMV-associated TCR beta chains appeared HLA-restricted, with HLA associations seemingly driven largely by CMV exposure. In a later analysis, some 18,000 TCR beta sequences were associated with specific HLA alleles at a false discovery rate of 0.05. In a later analysis, several top co-occurrence clusters were reported to appear linked to parvovirus B19, influenza, CMV and Epstein-Barr virus. According to a later genetic analysis, donors in an Asian-associated ancestry cluster had fewer N-insertions in productive TCRs than the roughly 670-donor mean. Linkage disequilibrium might explain the correlated functional status among segregating V segments, but an unknown experimental factor could not be excluded. Because HLA typing was unavailable for some donors at each locus, only the typed subset was used in association tests. Some IMGT-functional V segments, including TRBV6-2 and TRBV6-3, could not be distinguished by the 87-base-pair reads and were therefore excluded. In a later genetic analysis, a missense DCLRE1C variant was associated with V-gene and J-gene trimming of TCR beta chains, and the association was replicated in an independent cohort. The study listed 150 to 200 TCR beta chains as associated with cytomegalovirus. Most TCR sequences were seen in very few donors, while some public TCRs were found in many individuals. A further reported finding was that TCR beta sequences accurately predicted the HLA-A and HLA-B alleles for most subjects in the first cohort.

To prepare the library, the immunoSEQ multiplex PCR assay was applied. The multiplex PCR relied on a mix of 60 forward primers for TCR Vbeta segments and 13 reverse primers for TCR Jbeta segments. A multiplex PCR assay on genomic DNA amplified the CDR3 region of rearranged TCR beta genes. The amplified TCR beta libraries were sequenced on the Illumina HiSeq System as 87-base-pair reads. The authors' analysis ran thus. Across the roughly 700 repertoires, a later analysis counted some 81 million unique TCR beta chains, some 11 million of which were shared by at least two donors. To remove PCR and sequencing errors, raw reads were error-corrected and collapsed into unique sequences using a nearest-neighbor algorithm that merged closely related sequences. To assign V, D and J gene segments, CDR3 sequences were aligned to IMGT reference sequences. For a sequence to be retained, at least a six-nucleotide match to both a V gene segment and a J gene segment was required. Rearrangements were classified as productive when the CDR3 lacked stop codons and remained in frame with V and J, and all other rearrangements were classified as non-productive. Following IMGT convention, CDR3 was defined as the stretch from the second conserved V-encoded cysteine up to the conserved J-encoded phenylalanine. The earlier analysis of approximately 500 of the donors excluded sequences that lacked an unambiguous match to a single V gene segment. An earlier analysis of several hundred of the donors called V segments functional above 56.7% productive rearrangements and segregating when the between-donor standard deviation exceeded 5%. A statistical classification framework was developed to diagnose cytomegalovirus status using the catalog of TCR beta chain sequences. In a later analysis, TCR nucleotide sequences were compared against IMGT/GENE-DB human TR gene sequences so that V and J genes could be assigned. A later analysis assigned CDR3 sequences and most-parsimonious VDJ recombination scenarios with the TCRdist pipeline. A later analysis defined each TCR beta chain by its CDR3 amino acid sequence plus V-gene family, and excluded reads lacking a unique V-gene family. In a later analysis, 500 to 700 highly shared, low-generation-probability nucleotide sequences were removed to address suspected cross-contamination and a sequencing artifact. A later analysis calculated a clonal expansion index for each public chain from normalized within-repertoire ranks of inferred template counts. A later analysis computed generation probabilities with a VDJ recombination model fitted to out-of-frame rearrangements, and checked the results against IGoR. In a later analysis, hypergeometric tests were used to score TCR-TCR, TCR-HLA and TCR-CMV co-occurrence, with a repertoire-size bias correction applied to TCR pairs. To estimate false discovery rates, a later analysis permuted the HLA or CMV assignments 20 times. In a later analysis, co-occurring TCRs were grouped using DBSCAN, with TCRdist sequence similarity added in when clustering inside HLA-allele-positive subsets. Repertoires with fewer than 30,000 or more than 120,000 public chains, plus five repertoires with anomalous nucleotide sharing, were excluded from co-occurrence clustering. Entries here come from immuneACCESS through TCRdb and include only in-frame sequences with V and J called. Some clones fail to appear in such tables; in the studies checked, an unresolved V gene covers under half of the shortfall, and the cause of the remainder is unknown. The DNA gave D and trimming, while V, J and clone size come from that table. This sample is represented by around 280,000 clones; about 90% of them were singletons. About 2.5% of the sample lies in the top ten.

V is cut by 3 bases and J by 17 bases, and the space between the germline ends is 7 bases. According to the germline V gene (reference sequence), CDR1 reads DFQATT and CDR2 reads SNEGSKA. From the cysteine through the phenylalanine, the CDR3 covers 8 amino acids. The kept DNA is CDR3 alone, 24 bases in frame from the first base. Source material: PBMCs. This TCR came from a woman in her late teens or twenties in good health and CMV-seronegative. Rearrangement joined TRBV20-1 to TRBJ2-2; no D gene is confidently identified. DNA sequence: TGCAGTGCTAGTAGTGTTTTTTTT. This is translated as CSASSVFF.